This is a list of T cell receptor beta chains from one sample in a study of vaccination effects on CD4 cells after COVID-19. Assay: immunoSEQ multiplex PCR; the TCRdb copy retains only in-frame clones and omits some. The sample lists about 24,000 clones; around 63% were seen once. These receptors lack a known antigen. The material was CD4+ T cells from PBMCs cultured with SARS-CoV-2 spike peptides, obtained after COVID-19 vaccination. The source of these receptors is a human donor who received a COVID-19 vaccine. Both conserved end residues are part of each CDR3. The D gene is left open where the match is weak. Not every row has a clone size; where given, it reads once, few, many or a size class.

cdr3_length,clone_size,j_call,v_call,d_call,cdr3_aa,cdr3_nt
13,.,TRBJ2-7,TRBV7-9,.,CASTSDPSYEQYF,TGTGCCAGCACCTCGGATCCTTCCTACGAGCAGTACTTC
14,few,TRBJ2-7,TRBV6-6,TRBD2,CASSYSGSSYEQYF,TGTGCCAGCAGTTATAGCGGGAGCAGCTACGAGCAGTACTTC
12,medium-sized,TRBJ1-4,TRBV12-3/TRBV12-4,.,CASSLSSALLSF,TGTGCCAGCAGTTTATCTTCAGCCTTACTATCTTTT
16,.,TRBJ1-4,TRBV4-1,TRBD1,CASSLGQGAVGEKLFF,TGCGCCAGCAGCCTCGGACAGGGGGCGGTTGGTGAAAAACTGTTTTTT
15,.,TRBJ2-1,TRBV29-1,.,CSVIVGRADSHEQFF,TGCAGCGTTATTGTAGGCAGGGCCGATTCGCATGAGCAGTTCTTC
13,.,TRBJ2-7,TRBV12-3/TRBV12-4,.,CASSLLGAYEQYF,TGTGCCAGCAGCCTTCTAGGGGCCTACGAGCAGTACTTC
14,.,TRBJ2-7,TRBV6-6,TRBD2,CASSRGTSDYEQYF,TGTGCCAGCAGTCGCGGGACTAGCGACTACGAGCAGTACTTC
15,.,TRBJ2-5,TRBV6-2/TRBV6-3,TRBD2,CASSRRGGLQETQYF,TGTGCCAGCAGTAGGCGGGGGGGCCTCCAAGAGACCCAGTACTTC
17,.,TRBJ1-2,TRBV27,.,CASGAAYGAGYSYGYTF,TGTGCCAGCGGTGCCGCCTATGGGGCAGGATATTCTTATGGCTACACCTTC
14,.,TRBJ1-2,TRBV10-3,.,CAISEQATRYGYTF,TGTGCCATCAGCGAACAGGCCACCAGGTATGGCTACACCTTC
17,.,TRBJ1-4,TRBV7-9,TRBD1,CASRGAPLSTGGEKLFF,TGTGCCAGCAGGGGGGCGCCACTATCGACAGGGGGTGAAAAACTGTTTTTT
13,.,TRBJ2-7,TRBV5-4,.,CASSLELAGEQYF,TGTGCCAGCAGCTTGGAACTAGCCGGCGAGCAGTACTTC
17,once,TRBJ2-1,TRBV4-1,.,CASSQDRPPPLANEQFF,TGCGCCAGCAGCCAAGATAGGCCCCCACCACTGGCCAATGAGCAGTTCTTC
16,.,TRBJ2-1,TRBV9,TRBD2,CASSVGASGAYNEQFF,TGTGCCAGCAGCGTAGGGGCTAGCGGGGCCTACAATGAGCAGTTCTTC
17,.,TRBJ2-2,TRBV5-1,.,CASSLAGIAANTGELFF,TGCGCCAGCAGCTTGGCGGGAATAGCGGCGAACACCGGGGAGCTGTTTTTT
14,.,TRBJ2-5,TRBV5-1,TRBD2,CASSPGGHQETQYF,TGCGCCAGCAGTCCGGGGGGGCACCAAGAGACCCAGTACTTC
13,few,TRBJ1-2,TRBV2,.,CASSEESDYGYTF,TGTGCCAGCAGTGAAGAGTCGGACTATGGCTACACCTTC
15,.,TRBJ1-4,TRBV11-2,TRBD1,CASSPQGGQGEKLFF,TGTGCCAGCAGCCCCCAGGGGGGGCAGGGTGAAAAACTGTTTTTT
15,once,TRBJ2-5,TRBV28,.,CASSLALGQQETQYF,TGTGCCAGCAGTTTGGCCTTGGGGCAGCAAGAGACCCAGTACTTC
13,.,TRBJ2-5,TRBV5-1,.,CASSMGHVETQYF,TGCGCCAGCAGCATGGGACATGTGGAGACCCAGTACTTC
12,.,TRBJ2-7,TRBV7-2,.,CASRGAGSEQYF,TGTGCCAGCAGGGGGGCCGGGAGTGAGCAGTACTTC
15,.,TRBJ1-1,TRBV19,.,CASSIGGLYGAEAFF,TGTGCCAGTAGTATAGGGGGTCTGTATGGCGCTGAAGCTTTCTTT
14,.,TRBJ2-6,TRBV19,.,CASIGTSGANVLTF,TGTGCCAGTATTGGAACATCTGGGGCCAACGTCCTGACTTTC
13,once,TRBJ1-5,TRBV6-5,TRBD1,CASRQTGGHDQHF,TGTGCCAGCAGACAGACAGGGGGGCACGACCAGCATTTT
18,.,TRBJ2-3,TRBV7-2,TRBD1,CASSLEGSLGTGTDTQYF,TGTGCCAGCAGCTTAGAAGGGTCCCTCGGGACAGGCACAGATACGCAGTATTTT
17,.,TRBJ1-1,TRBV18,.,CASSPREASGPSTEAFF,TGTGCCAGCTCACCCCGAGAGGCTTCCGGTCCGAGCACTGAAGCTTTCTTT
17,.,TRBJ2-1,TRBV19,.,CASSMSGVSVRYNEQFF,TGTGCCAGTAGTATGAGTGGTGTTTCAGTTCGTTACAATGAGCAGTTCTTC
21,few,TRBJ2-1,TRBV27,TRBD2,CASRPDGTSGGYLRSYNEQFF,TGTGCCAGCAGACCTGATGGGACTAGCGGGGGGTACCTTCGCTCCTACAATGAGCAGTTCTTC
13,.,TRBJ2-7,TRBV25-1,.,CASSGRQFDEQYF,TGTGCCAGCAGTGGCAGACAGTTTGACGAGCAGTACTTC
13,.,TRBJ2-7,TRBV7-8,.,CASKARRGAEQYF,TGTGCCAGCAAGGCCAGGCGAGGGGCCGAGCAGTACTTC
12,few,TRBJ1-4,TRBV19,.,CASSIPYEKLFF,TGTGCCAGTAGTATTCCGTACGAAAAACTGTTTTTT
17,.,TRBJ2-1,TRBV7-9,TRBD1,CASSLWSGTGNYNEQFF,TGTGCCAGCAGCTTATGGTCCGGGACAGGGAATTACAATGAGCAGTTCTTC
15,once,TRBJ2-1,TRBV6-5,TRBD2,CASSQRTSGKGEQFF,TGTGCCAGCAGCCAGAGGACTAGCGGGAAGGGCGAGCAGTTCTTC
12,.,TRBJ2-5,TRBV19,TRBD2,CASSWGGETQYF,TGTGCCAGTAGTTGGGGGGGGGAGACCCAGTACTTC
13,.,TRBJ2-3,TRBV18,.,CASSPPSTDTQYF,TGTGCCAGCTCACCACCAAGCACAGATACGCAGTATTTT
12,.,TRBJ1-1,TRBV30,TRBD1,CAWDRGNTEAFF,TGTGCCTGGGACAGGGGGAACACTGAAGCTTTCTTT
17,.,TRBJ1-6,TRBV10-3,.,CAIRSSGAQFANSPLHF,TGTGCCATCAGATCCTCGGGAGCCCAATTTGCCAATTCACCCCTCCACTTT
12,.,TRBJ1-2,TRBV6-4,.,CASSGTSYGYTF,TGTGCCAGCAGTGGGACATCCTATGGCTACACCTTC
14,.,TRBJ2-3,TRBV18,TRBD2,CASSPGLATDTQYF,TGTGCCAGCTCTCCCGGACTAGCAACAGATACGCAGTATTTT
12,.,TRBJ1-2,TRBV6-6,.,CASIWGAEGYTF,TGTGCCAGCATTTGGGGGGCCGAGGGCTACACCTTC